These T cell receptor beta chains were read from a single sample in a study of immune cell composition in non-small cell lung cancer. Method: immunoSEQ multiplex PCR; TCRdb's copy keeps in-frame clones and lacks some. This table holds some 6,200 clones, 70% to 90% found once. The sample taken for sequencing was non-adjacent lung tissue. These receptors were obtained from a human donor with non-small cell lung cancer. Both conserved end residues are part of each CDR3. Each record gives: V gene, CDR3 protein.

TRBV5-1	CASKDFGQGKYEQYF
TRBV4-2	CASSTGTTARDEQFF
TRBV11-3	CASSVTSGSGDTQYF
TRBV11-2	CASSSPGQGVYEQFF
TRBV11-2	CASSVNGMDSLSQYF
TRBV30	CAWSVYSSNYGYTF
TRBV29-1	CSVAGGRSNEQFF
TRBV28	CARTGYDTQYF
TRBV5-6	CASSYKTGTGNQPQHF
TRBV25-1	CASSEWRGSTDTQYF
TRBV5-5	CASSLLTGTGGLGTEAFF
TRBV27	CASSLTVIDTYEQYF
TRBV11-1	CASSLLAGVTDTQYF
TRBV7-9	CASSRIESGRSEQYF
TRBV11-2	CASSLGGTGSNTEAFF
TRBV5-4	CASSLPSAGATDTQYF
TRBV6-5	CASSYLAGKSYNEQFF
TRBV19	CASMDRGIPIPFF
TRBV19	CASTAGEFGPQHF
TRBV11-2	CASSLDLGNTIYF
TRBV9	CASSVGVGGEKEQYF
TRBV19	CASHTGNPTGELFF
TRBV28	CASLGGTEAFF